The 23 T cell receptor beta chains listed next were all sequenced from one sample in a study of T cell changes during pregnancy in multiple sclerosis. Profiled with immunoSEQ multiplex PCR; TCRdb holds only in-frame clones, not every one. The table has 75,000 to 100,000 clones, roughly nine tenths seen once. This material consisted of peripheral blood, taken in the second trimester of pregnancy. The receptors originated from a female donor in good health, enrolled as a control in a pregnancy study.

V gene TRBV5-1 combines with J gene TRBJ1-1, with D unresolved. V was clipped by 1 base and J by 2 bases, with 6 bases between them. CDR3 length: 13 residues. Germline loops: CDR1 SGHRS, CDR2 YFSETQ. CDR3: CASSLSPNTEAFF. The DNA of the CDR3 is TGCGCCAGCAGCTTGTCCCCAAACACTGAAGCTTTCTTT.

This clone has more than one count but fewer than ten. The chain uses TRBV7-9 and TRBJ1-6; 7 bases fit TRBD1. The germline gives CDR1 SEHNR, CDR2 FQNEAQ (reference sequence). V was clipped by 7 bases and J by 9 bases; unmatched bases: 3. This CDR3 comprises 12 residues. CDR3 nucleotides: TGTGCCAGCACGAACAGGGGTTCACCCCTCCACTTT. Its protein product is CASTNRGSPLHF.

This chain connects TRBV5-4 to TRBJ2-5, with a weak D call TRBD2 (6 bases). Germline V lookup: CDR1 SGHNT, CDR2 YYREEE (reference sequence). This CDR3 has 16 residues. Trimming removed 4 bases at V and 3 bases at J, with 19 bases between. In DNA form, the CDR3 reads TGTGCCAGCAGCAACCCGGGACTCCAAGACGAAGAGACCCAGTACTTC. This encodes CASSNPGLQDEETQYF. The full variable domain, rest sourced from reference TRBV5-4 and TRBJ2-5, is ETGVTQSPTHLIKTRGQQVTLRCSSQSGHNTVSWYQQALGQGPQFIFQYYREEENGRGNFPPRFSGLQFPNYSSELNVNALELDDSALYLCASSNPGLQDEETQYFGPGTRLLVL.

The genes are TRBV19 and TRBJ1-5; D unclear. CDR1 is LNHDA, CDR2 SQIVND, per germline (reference sequence). The CDR3 runs 15 residues. V lost 1 base and J lost 0, with 7 bases in between. The CDR3 DNA sequence: TGTGCCAGTAGTATAGGAGGGTCTAGCAATCAGCCCCAGCATTTT. Translation gives CASSIGGSSNQPQHF.

This sequence joins TRBV7-2 and TRBJ1-2, with D hard to call. This CDR3 comprises 14 residues. The ends were cut back, 7 bases at V and 7 bases at J, with 19 bases in the middle. Germline V gives CDR1 SGHTA, CDR2 FQGNSA. CDR3: CASTRLLKAGGYTF. Here the CDR3 DNA reads TGTGCCAGCACAAGACTTCTCAAGGCCGGTGGCTACACCTTC. Supplemented by reference TRBV7-2 and TRBJ1-2, the full variable domain reads GAGVSQSPSNKVTEKGKDVELRCDPISGHTALYWYRQSLGQGLEFLIYFQGNSAPDKSGLPSDRFSAERTGGSVSTLTIQRTQQEDSAVYLCASTRLLKAGGYTFGSGTRLTVV.

The V gene is TRBV7-9, the J gene TRBJ2-3; 11 nucleotides match TRBD2. Unmatched junction bases numbered 14, after V lost 6 bases and J lost 0 bases. The CDR3 contains 19 residues. The germline CDR1 and CDR2 sequences are SEHNR and FQNEAQ (reference sequence). CDR3 residues: CASSPQLPTSGTSTDTQYF. The CDR3 DNA is TGTGCCAGCAGTCCTCAACTCCCGACTAGCGGGACTAGCACAGATACGCAGTATTTT.

The chain is built from TRBV6-4 and TRBJ2-1, with 10 bases identical to TRBD2. The CDR3 runs to 14 residues. V shed 5 bases and J 7 bases; nucleotides not matched to a gene: 5. Germline V gene lookup returns CDR1 MRHNA and CDR2 SNTAGT. CDR3 sequence (DNA): TGTGCCAGCAGTCCCCTAGCGGGAGCGAATGAGCAGTTCTTC. This translates into CASSPLAGANEQFF.

This rearrangement joins TRBV7-9 to TRBJ2-1; TRBD2 agrees at 7 bases. Trimming took 1 base from V and 6 from J; bases not matched to a gene: 9. The CDR3 runs 16 residues. Germline CDR1 is SEHNR and CDR2 is FQNEAQ (reference sequence). The CDR3 DNA is TGTGCCAGCAGCTTAGTTTGGGAGGGGATACGCAATGAGCAGTTCTTC. Protein product: CASSLVWEGIRNEQFF.

V and J are TRBV21-1 and TRBJ1-6; the D call of TRBD1 is as the table states it, not checked on the DNA. TRBV21-1 is noted as a pseudogene. The CDR3 runs 16 residues. The CDR3 DNA reads as TGTGCCAGCAGCAAATATCTGGGACAGCTTAATTCACCCCTCCACTTT. It specifies CASSKYLGQLNSPLHF.

There are many counts of this clone. The chain couples TRBV30 to TRBJ1-6; D is perhaps TRBD1 (6 bases). With 7 bases removed from V and 7 bases from J, the gap between germline ends came to 14 bases. The germline CDR1 and CDR2 sequences are GTSNPN and SVGIG (reference sequence). The CDR3 length is 13 residues. In DNA form, the CDR3 reads TGTGCCTCACAGGGAGGGGGGAATTCACCCCTCCACTTT. This codes for CASQGGGNSPLHF.

This chain connects TRBV7-2 to TRBJ1-5; D may be TRBD1 (5 bases). The V gene's germline CDR1 is SGHTA and CDR2 FQGNSA. V was shortened by 6 bases and J by 6 bases, with 18 bases between the two germline ends. The CDR3 runs 15 residues. CDR3 DNA sequence: TGTGCCAGCAGACGCGACGGAGGGGTGGCTCAGCCCCAGCATTTT. Translating gives CASRRDGGVAQPQHF.

The rearrangement links TRBV18 to TRBJ1-6; 8 nucleotides match TRBD1. The length of the CDR3 is 13 residues. V lost 3 bases and J lost 9; bases outside the gene matches: 1. Germline CDR1 KGHSH, CDR2 LQKENI. CDR3 bases: TGTGCCAGCTCACCTGACAGGGGTTCACCCCTCCACTTT. This gives the protein CASSPDRGSPLHF.

This clone occurred a few times. The chain recombines TRBV7-9 with TRBJ1-1, with 7 bases aligning to TRBD1. V shed 7 bases and J 9 bases; nucleotides not matched to a gene: 11. This CDR3 is 13 amino acids long. Germline V lookup: CDR1 SEHNR, CDR2 FQNEAQ (reference sequence). The CDR3 DNA is TGTGCCAGCACCGAGCACAGGGGCGAGCAAGCTTTCTTT. Protein: CASTEHRGEQAFF.

The chain combines TRBV28 with TRBJ1-5; D may be TRBD1 (5 bases). V was clipped by 4 bases and J by 6 bases, with 7 bases between them. The CDR3 has 12 residues. Germline CDR1 reads MDHEN; CDR2 reads SYDVKM. The CDR3 DNA reads TGTGCCAGCAGTTCGACAGTTCAGCCCCAGCATTTT. Translated, it gives CASSSTVQPQHF.

This clone has just one count. V is TRBV7-8 and J is TRBJ1-1, with D possibly matching TRBD1 (6 bases). V was cut by 5 bases and J by 1 base, with 8 bases left in between. This CDR3 is 13 amino acids long. Germline V gives CDR1 SGHVS, CDR2 FQNEAQ. The CDR3 loop reads CASSTQGNTEAFF. The CDR3 DNA reads as TGTGCCAGCAGCACACAGGGGAACACTGAAGCTTTCTTT.

This chain connects TRBV18 to TRBJ2-1; unclear D gene. CDR1 is KGHSH, CDR2 LQKENI, per germline. V lost 2 bases, J lost 8 bases, and 13 bases lay in between. The CDR3 runs to 14 residues. CDR3 region: CASSPGLGLDEQFF. CDR3 DNA: TGTGCCAGCTCACCAGGTCTCGGTTTGGATGAGCAGTTCTTC.

The rearrangement joins TRBV5-1 to TRBJ2-5, with D unclear. From germline, CDR1 is SGHRS and CDR2 YFSETQ. V was pared by 4 bases and J by 2 bases, with 18 bases between. CDR3 size: 16 residues. The CDR3 DNA is TGCGCCAGCAGCCAACGCGGCGCCTTAACACAAGAGACCCAGTACTTC. Translating it yields CASSQRGALTQETQYF.

The V call is TRBV5-5, the J call TRBJ1-1; TRBD1 aligns across 7 bases. The germline gives CDR1 SGHKS, CDR2 YYEKEE (reference sequence). The CDR3 is made up of 14 amino acids. Trimming took 6 bases from V and 6 from J; bases not matched to a gene: 11. The CDR3 DNA sequence: TGTGCCAGCACCACCTACCGACAGGGCGCTGAAGCTTTCTTT. Translation gives CASTTYRQGAEAFF.

The chain joins TRBV18 to TRBJ2-3; 11 bases align to TRBD2. CDR1 and CDR2 from the germline V gene are KGHSH and LQKENI. The CDR3 contains 16 residues. The V segment lost 2 bases and the J segment 2 bases; nucleotides outside the gene matches: 3. CDR3 residues: CASSPGTSGLTDTQYF. The CDR3 DNA follows: TGTGCCAGCTCACCAGGGACTAGCGGCCTCACAGATACGCAGTATTTT. Full variable domain (outside the CDR3, taken from reference TRBV18 and TRBJ2-3): NAGVMQNPRHLVRRRGQEARLRCSPMKGHSHVYWYRQLPEEGLKFMVYLQKENIIDESGMPKERFSAEFPKEGPSILRIQQVVRGDSAAYFCASSPGTSGLTDTQYFGPGTRLTVL.

The V gene is TRBV2, the J gene TRBJ2-3; D perhaps matches TRBD2 (6 bases). Trimming removed 8 bases from V and 2 bases from J, with 11 bases in between. The germline CDR1 and CDR2 sequences are SNHLY and FYNNEI. This CDR3 contains 13 residues. CDR3 sequence: CASGGGATDTQYF. The CDR3 DNA sequence: TGTGCCAGCGGAGGAGGGGCCACAGATACGCAGTATTTT.

V is TRBV5-6 and J is TRBJ1-2; no firm D call. The CDR3 has 11 amino acids. V lost 3 bases and J lost 8, with 8 bases in between. The germline V gene has CDR1 SGHDT and CDR2 YYEEEE. The CDR3 region has the DNA TGTGCCAGCAGCTGGGCCCGGGGCTACACCTTC. It specifies CASSWARGYTF.

V and J are TRBV11-1 and TRBJ1-1, with D perhaps matching TRBD1 (6 bases). Trimming pared 2 bases from V and 10 bases from J, leaving 14 bases between. CDR3 length: 13 amino acids. Germline V lookup: CDR1 SGHAT, CDR2 FQDESV (reference sequence). This CDR3 reads CASSLRQVGGAFF. The CDR3 DNA follows: TGTGCCAGCAGCTTACGACAGGTTGGCGGAGCTTTCTTT. Combining the CDR3 with reference TRBV11-1 and TRBJ1-1 gives the whole variable domain EAEVAQSPRYKITEKSQAVAFWCDPISGHATLYWYRQILGQGPELLVQFQDESVVDDSQLPKDRFSAERLKGVDSTLKIQPAELGDSAMYLCASSLRQVGGAFFGQGTRLTVV.

This clone was picked up one time. The chain links TRBV7-2 to TRBJ2-5; 13 bases match TRBD2. This CDR3 is 16 amino acids long. Trimming at V came to 5 bases and at J to 1 base, leaving 4 bases not matched to a gene. In germline, CDR1 is SGHTA, CDR2 FQGNSA. CDR3 residues: CASSHGTSGVQETQYF. The CDR3 DNA sequence: TGTGCCAGCAGCCACGGGACTAGCGGGGTCCAAGAGACCCAGTACTTC.